This passage covers 21 T cell receptor beta chains from one sample sequenced in a study of yellow fever vaccine responses in identical twins. TCRdb re-derived calls from the RT-PCR reads in MiXCR, one entry per CDR3 protein. This table holds about 18,000 distinct CDR3 sequences, roughly 60% found once. Sample: T cells from blood (PBMCs), unsorted or a sorted subset (not recorded which), taken before or after yellow fever vaccination (not recorded which). All receptors come from a woman under 30 who received the yellow fever vaccine.

The gene calls are TRBV20-1 and TRBJ1-2; D remains ambiguous. Germline-derived CDR1 and CDR2 are DFQATT and SNEGSKA (reference sequence). The CDR3 spans 12 residues. V dropped 6 bases and J dropped 10 bases, with 18 bases sitting between them. The CDR3 DNA is TGCAGTGCGCGCCCCTACATGGGTGACTACACCTTC. It codes for CSARPYMGDYTF.

This clonotype has more than one count but fewer than ten. The J gene is TRBJ2-3, the V gene TRBV19, with no clear D. The germline gives CDR1 LNHDA, CDR2 SQIVND (reference sequence). CDR3 length: 12 residues. Between the trimmed V and J ends, which lost 4 bases and 1 base, there was a span of 3 bases. This CDR3 is CASSKGTDTQYF. The CDR3 bases are TGTGCCAGTAGTAAGGGCACAGATACGCAGTATTTT.

This clonotype was seen a single time. The rearrangement uses TRBV10-1 and TRBJ2-1, with 13 bases aligning to TRBD2. Unmatched junction bases numbered 4, after V lost 3 bases and J lost 8 bases. The CDR3 covers 15 residues. Germline CDR1 WNHNN, CDR2 SYGVQD (reference sequence). The CDR3 nucleotides read TGCGCCAGCAGTGAAGGGACTAGCGGGAATGATGAGCAGTTCTTC. This sequence encodes CASSEGTSGNDEQFF.

V is TRBV7-2 and J is TRBJ2-1, with D perhaps matching TRBD2 (6 bases). The V gene lost 5 bases and the J gene lost 6 bases, with 17 bases spanning the gap. The germline CDR1 and CDR2 sequences are SGHTA and FQGNSA. This CDR3 is built from 15 residues. This chain's CDR3 is CASSDRDFVTNEQFF. CDR3 coding DNA: TGTGCCAGCAGCGACCGGGACTTCGTAACCAATGAGCAGTTCTTC.

V is TRBV12-3 or TRBV12-4 and J is TRBJ2-7; 7 bases fit TRBD1. The CDR3 runs to 14 residues. V lost 5 bases and J lost 1; bases outside the gene matches: 5. The CDR3 protein is CASSTGTESYEQYF. In DNA, the CDR3 is TGTGCCAGCAGTACCGGGACAGAATCCTACGAGCAGTACTTC.

CDR3 protein: CSAREQGEYEQYV. CDR3 DNA sequence: TGCAGTGCGAGAGAACAGGGCGAGTACGAGCAGTACGTC. The V call is TRBV20-1, the J call TRBJ2-7; D is possibly TRBD1 (6 bases). Germline CDR1 DFQATT, CDR2 SNEGSKA (reference sequence). This CDR3 region has 13 residues.

By share, this clonotype counts as medium-sized. The gene calls are TRBV29-1 and TRBJ2-7; 7 bases are a match to TRBD2. The CDR3 covers 14 residues. Losses at the gene ends were 3 bases for V and 5 bases for J; bases not matched to a gene: 10. Germline V gene data show CDR1 as SQVTM and CDR2 as ANQGSEA. The CDR3 loop is CSVDPRGAGDEQYF. CDR3 nucleotide sequence: TGCAGCGTTGATCCCCGCGGGGCGGGAGACGAGCAGTACTTC.

The V and J genes are TRBV2 and TRBJ1-1; perhaps TRBD1 as D (5 bases). CDR1 is SNHLY, CDR2 FYNNEI, per germline. Trimming took off 5 bases at V and 9 bases at J, with 25 bases between the two ends. The CDR3 is 16 amino acids. CDR3 sequence: CASSHNPGLKGSKAFF. The CDR3 bases are TGTGCCAGCAGTCATAACCCGGGCCTGAAGGGGTCGAAAGCTTTCTTT.

The V gene is TRBV6-5, the J gene TRBJ1-1; possible D gene TRBD1, 5 bases. The V gene's germline CDR1 is MNHEY and CDR2 SVGAGI. V was shortened by 2 bases and J by 6 bases, with 7 bases between the two germline ends. CDR3 length equals 12 residues. CDR3 sequence reads: CASSYGGAEAFF. In nucleotides, the CDR3 is TGTGCCAGCAGTTACGGGGGGGCTGAAGCTTTCTTT.

DNA of the CDR3: TGCAGCGTGCGACAGGGAGAGACCCAGTACTTC. Protein product: CSVRQGETQYF. J is TRBJ2-5 and V is TRBV29-1, with 7 bases that match TRBD1. Germline CDR1 SQVTM, CDR2 ANQGSEA. V lost 6 bases and J lost 4; bases outside the gene matches: 2. CDR3 length equals 11 residues.

The chain joins TRBV29-1 to TRBJ1-1; D remains unclear. CDR3 length: 13 amino acids. CDR1 SQVTM and CDR2 ANQGSEA come from the germline V gene. Trimming removed 2 bases from V and 1 base from J, with 8 bases in between. The chain's CDR3 is CSVEPQPNTEAFF. CDR3 DNA: TGCAGCGTTGAACCCCAGCCGAACACTGAAGCTTTCTTT.

The rearrangement joins TRBV11-2 to TRBJ1-4; D ambiguous. Germline CDR1 is SGHAT and CDR2 is FQNNGV. This CDR3 comprises 14 residues. Trimming shortened V by 0 bases and J by 4 bases, and 6 bases separated the two germline ends. The CDR3 sequence is CASSLDQGNEKLFF. For the CDR3, the DNA is TGTGCCAGCAGCTTAGATCAAGGTAATGAAAAACTGTTTTTT.

A single count supports this clonotype. The V call is TRBV4-3, the J call TRBJ1-2; TRBD1 aligns across 8 bases. Trimming at V came to 2 bases and at J to 5 bases, leaving 16 bases not matched to a gene. Germline loops: CDR1 LGHNA, CDR2 YSLEER. The CDR3 spans 18 residues. CDR3 nucleotides: TGCGCCAGCAGCCAACCTAGGGGAGGACAGGGCTTAGAGTATGGCTACACCTTC. Its translation is CASSQPRGGQGLEYGYTF.

The chain recombines TRBV5-1 with TRBJ2-2; TRBD2 aligns across 7 bases. The germline V gene encodes CDR1 SGHRS and CDR2 YFSETQ. After removal of 2 bases from V and 3 bases from J, the junction contained 7 bases not matched to a gene. The CDR3 length is 16 residues. CDR3 bases: TGCGCCAGCAGCTTTCCGGGACTACCGTACACCGGGGAGCTGTTTTTT. Amino acid sequence: CASSFPGLPYTGELFF.

The V and J genes are TRBV7-3 and TRBJ2-3; TRBD2 might be the D (6 bases). The germline CDR1 and CDR2 sequences are SGHTA and FQGTGA. The V gene lost 6 bases and the J gene lost 2 bases, with 9 bases spanning the gap. The CDR3 has 13 amino acids. CDR3 region: CASSRTTTDTQYF. The CDR3 DNA is TGTGCCAGCAGTCGGACTACCACAGATACGCAGTATTTT.

This chain links TRBV15 with TRBJ2-1, with 10 bases fitting TRBD2. The V gene's germline CDR1 is LNHNV and CDR2 YYDKDF (reference sequence). The CDR3 covers 15 residues. V gave up 3 bases and J gave up 5 bases; unmatched junction bases: 4. For the CDR3, the DNA is TGTGCCACCAGCAGTAGAGGACTAGCGGACAATGAGCAGTTCTTC. This translates into CATSSRGLADNEQFF.

The chain recombines TRBV29-1 with TRBJ1-5, with D maybe TRBD1 (6 bases). Deletions cut 7 bases from V and 4 bases from J, with 14 bases between. The CDR3 length is 13 residues. CDR1 and CDR2 from the germline V gene are SQVTM and ANQGSEA. The CDR3 coding sequence is TGCAGCGCCGCGTCCGGGACAAATCAGCCCCAGCATTTT. It yields the protein CSAASGTNQPQHF.

CDR3 DNA: TGTGCCAGCAGCATTTTCAGGGGGCCTGGAAACACCATATATTTT. Protein: CASSIFRGPGNTIYF. The chain carries TRBV11-3 and TRBJ1-3, with 8 bases matching TRBD1. Trimming removed 5 bases from V and 2 bases from J; junction bases left unmatched: 5. The V gene's germline CDR1 is SGHNT and CDR2 YENEEA. This CDR3 is built from 15 residues.

This clonotype was recorded a few times. This chain joins TRBV20-1 and TRBJ2-7, with 7 bases identical to TRBD2. The CDR3 spans 14 residues. V lost 5 bases, J lost 2 bases, and 9 bases stayed unmatched. Germline V gives CDR1 DFQATT, CDR2 SNEGSKA (reference sequence). The CDR3: CSAYPERETYEQYF. Here the CDR3 DNA reads TGCAGTGCTTATCCCGAGCGGGAAACCTACGAGCAGTACTTC.

The genes are TRBV27 and TRBJ2-1; D is undetermined. The CDR3 length is 14 residues. Germline V CDR1 and CDR2: MNHEY, SMNVEV (reference sequence). Trimming cost V 5 bases and J 7 bases, with 15 bases left between them. The CDR3 is CASSPLIGYNEQFF. The CDR3 DNA is TGTGCCAGCAGTCCCCTTATAGGGTATAATGAGCAGTTCTTC.

J is TRBJ1-2 and V is TRBV13; a possible D gene is TRBD1 (5 bases). V lost 7 bases to trimming and J lost 5 bases, with 8 bases between them. The CDR3 consists of 11 residues. Germline-derived CDR1 and CDR2 are PRHDT and FYEKMQ (reference sequence). CDR3: CASNQGYGYTF. The CDR3 bases are TGTGCCAGCAACCAGGGATATGGCTACACCTTC.